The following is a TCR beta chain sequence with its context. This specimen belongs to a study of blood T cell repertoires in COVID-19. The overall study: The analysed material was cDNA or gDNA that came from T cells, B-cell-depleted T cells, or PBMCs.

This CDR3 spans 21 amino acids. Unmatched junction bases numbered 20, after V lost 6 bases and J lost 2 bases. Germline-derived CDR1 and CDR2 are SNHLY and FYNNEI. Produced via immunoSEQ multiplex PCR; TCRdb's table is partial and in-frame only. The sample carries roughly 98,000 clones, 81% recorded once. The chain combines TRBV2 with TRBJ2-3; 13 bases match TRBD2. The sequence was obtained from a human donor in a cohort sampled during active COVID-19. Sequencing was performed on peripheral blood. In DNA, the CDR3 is TGTGCCAGCAGACCGAGCCTCAGATCGACTAGCGGGGGGATCTACACAGATACGCAGTATTTT. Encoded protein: CASRPSLRSTSGGIYTDTQYF.